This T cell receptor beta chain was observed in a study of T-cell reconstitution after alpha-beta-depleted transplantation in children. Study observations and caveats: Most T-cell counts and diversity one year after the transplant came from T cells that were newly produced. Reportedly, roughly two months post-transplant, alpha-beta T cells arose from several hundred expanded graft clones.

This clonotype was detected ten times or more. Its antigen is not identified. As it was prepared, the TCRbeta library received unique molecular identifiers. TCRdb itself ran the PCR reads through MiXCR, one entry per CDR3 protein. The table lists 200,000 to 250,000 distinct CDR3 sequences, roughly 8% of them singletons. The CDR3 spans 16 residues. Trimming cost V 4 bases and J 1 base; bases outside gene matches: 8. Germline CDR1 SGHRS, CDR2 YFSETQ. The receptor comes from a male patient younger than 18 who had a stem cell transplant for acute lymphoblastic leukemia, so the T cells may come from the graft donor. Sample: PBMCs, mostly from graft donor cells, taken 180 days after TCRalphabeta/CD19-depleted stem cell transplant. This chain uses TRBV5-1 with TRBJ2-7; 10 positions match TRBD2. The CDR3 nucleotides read TGCGCCAGCAGCGCGAAAGCGGGAGGGCCATCCTACGAGCAGTACTTC. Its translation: CASSAKAGGPSYEQYF.